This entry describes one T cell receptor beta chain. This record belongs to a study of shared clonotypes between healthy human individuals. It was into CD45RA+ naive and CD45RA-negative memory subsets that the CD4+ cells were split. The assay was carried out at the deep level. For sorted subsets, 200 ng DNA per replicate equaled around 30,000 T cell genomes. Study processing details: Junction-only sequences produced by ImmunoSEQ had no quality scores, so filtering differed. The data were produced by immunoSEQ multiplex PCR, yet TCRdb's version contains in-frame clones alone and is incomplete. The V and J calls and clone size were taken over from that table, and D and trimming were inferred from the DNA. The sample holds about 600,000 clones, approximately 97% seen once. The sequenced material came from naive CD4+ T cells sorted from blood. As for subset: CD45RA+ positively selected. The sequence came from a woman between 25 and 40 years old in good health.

CDR3 residues: CASSRTSGKNEQFF. CDR3 coding DNA: TGTGCCAGCAGTCGGACTAGCGGGAAAAATGAGCAGTTCTTC. V usage is TRBV27 and J usage is TRBJ2-1; 12 bases line up with TRBD2. V gave up 5 bases and J gave up 7 bases; unmatched junction bases: 3. Germline lookup yields CDR1 MNHEY and CDR2 SMNVEV (reference sequence). The CDR3 has 14 residues.